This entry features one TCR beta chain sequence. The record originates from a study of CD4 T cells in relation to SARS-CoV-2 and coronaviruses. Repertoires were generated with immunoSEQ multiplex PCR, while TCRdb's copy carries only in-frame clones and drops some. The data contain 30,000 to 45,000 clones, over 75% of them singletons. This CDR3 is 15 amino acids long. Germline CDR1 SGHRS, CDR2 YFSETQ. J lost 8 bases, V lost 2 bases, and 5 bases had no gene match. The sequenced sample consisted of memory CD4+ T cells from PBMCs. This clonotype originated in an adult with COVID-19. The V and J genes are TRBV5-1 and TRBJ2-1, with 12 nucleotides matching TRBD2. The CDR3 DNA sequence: TGCGCCAGCAGCTTCCCTAGCGGGGGGGTCTATGAGCAGTTCTTC. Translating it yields CASSFPSGGVYEQFF.